The 21 T cell receptor beta chains given below trace back to one sample, sequenced in a study of blood T cell repertoires in COVID-19. Clones were sequenced by immunoSEQ multiplex PCR, and TCRdb holds only the in-frame ones, with some missing. There are about 80,000 clones in the sample; roughly 80% occur only once, and under 45% lies in the top ten. Input material: peripheral blood. The receptors stem from a woman in her sixties or seventies with acute or convalescent COVID-19.

The chain has TRBV5-8 and TRBJ2-7; weak D call: TRBD2 (6 bases). The CDR3 runs to 16 residues. CDR1 is SGHTS and CDR2 is YDEGEE in the germline V gene. V lost 4 bases and J lost 2, with 19 bases in between. The CDR3, as DNA: TGTGCCAGCAGCCCCCTTTGGCGGGGTTTGACCTACGAGCAGTACTTC. This codes for CASSPLWRGLTYEQYF.

The J gene is TRBJ2-1, the V gene TRBV4-1, with 9 bases aligning to TRBD1. Trimming at V came to 3 bases and at J to 2 bases, leaving 5 bases not matched to a gene. The CDR3 contains 16 residues. CDR1 MGHRA and CDR2 YSYEKL come from the germline V gene. The CDR3 here is CASSHQDRGTYNEQFF. As DNA, the CDR3 is TGCGCCAGCAGCCATCAAGACAGGGGGACCTACAATGAGCAGTTCTTC.

The chain uses TRBV29-1 and TRBJ2-7; 13 nucleotides align to TRBD2. The CDR3 is 14 residues long. Trimming removed 4 bases from V and 3 bases from J; junction bases left unmatched: 3. Germline lookup yields CDR1 SQVTM and CDR2 ANQGSEA. CDR3 DNA: TGCAGCGTTGGGACTAGCGGGAGACGCTACGAGCAGTACTTC. Translated, it gives CSVGTSGRRYEQYF.

The J gene is TRBJ2-2, the V gene TRBV7-3; the D gene is possibly TRBD1 (6 bases). Deletions cut 3 bases from V and 6 bases from J, with 11 bases between. This CDR3 is built from 14 residues. The germline V gene encodes CDR1 SGHTA and CDR2 FQGTGA. The CDR3 DNA is TGTGCCAGCAGCTTCACCAGGGGTTCCGGGGAGCTGTTTTTT. It encodes CASSFTRGSGELFF.

The chain recombines TRBV6-5 with TRBJ1-3; weak D call: TRBD1 (5 bases). The V end was cut by 5 bases, the J end by 4 bases, with 9 bases between. Germline V gives CDR1 MNHEY, CDR2 SVGAGI. The CDR3 is 13 amino acids. The CDR3 coding sequence is TGTGCCAGCAGTACAGGTTCCGGAAACACCATATATTTT. Translation gives CASSTGSGNTIYF.

The chain joins TRBV10-3 to TRBJ2-7; 12 positions match TRBD1. V was clipped by 3 bases and J by 4 bases; unmatched bases: 10. Germline CDR1 ENHRY, CDR2 SYGVKD. The CDR3 spans 17 residues. CDR3 nucleotide sequence: TGTGCCATCAGTGATATAACGGGGGGACAGGGGGCATACGAGCAGTACTTC. It is translated as CAISDITGGQGAYEQYF.

The chain has TRBV9 and TRBJ2-7; 9 positions agree with TRBD1. Germline CDR1 and CDR2: SGDLS and YYNGEE. Trimming took 0 bases from V and 6 from J; bases not matched to a gene: 10. The CDR3 consists of 16 residues. In DNA form, the CDR3 reads TGTGCCAGCAGCGTAGCTGTCGGGACAGGGTTTCGCGAGCAGTACTTC. This encodes CASSVAVGTGFREQYF. The full variable domain, completed using reference TRBV9 and TRBJ2-7, is DSGVTQTPKHLITATGQRVTLRCSPRSGDLSVYWYQQSLDQGLQFLIQYYNGEERAKGNILERFSAQQFPDLHSELNLSSLELGDSALYFCASSVAVGTGFREQYFGPGTRLTVT.

J is TRBJ1-2 and V is TRBV12-5, with D perhaps matching TRBD1 (6 bases). CDR1 LGHNT and CDR2 FRNRAP come from the germline V gene. The CDR3 loop spans 17 amino acids. The V end was cut by 1 base, the J end by 4 bases, with 19 bases between. CDR3 in DNA: TGTGCTAGTGGTTTGGCCATATTGGGGGCGAGGACCTATGGCTACACCTTC. Residues: CASGLAILGARTYGYTF.

The rearrangement joins TRBV6-5 to TRBJ1-5; perhaps TRBD1 as D (5 bases). This CDR3 contains 14 residues. The V gene lost 2 bases and the J gene lost 2 bases, with 7 bases spanning the gap. Germline V lookup: CDR1 MNHEY, CDR2 SVGAGI. CDR3 sequence: CASSYDRRNQPQHF. The CDR3, as DNA: TGTGCCAGCAGTTACGACAGACGCAATCAGCCCCAGCATTTT.

The chain has TRBV10-2 and TRBJ1-2; possibly TRBD1 for D (6 bases). The CDR3 runs to 14 residues. The V gene lost 3 bases and the J gene lost 3 bases, with 11 bases spanning the gap. Germline CDR1 reads WSHSY; CDR2 reads SAAADI. Written as DNA, the CDR3 is TGCGCCAGCAGTGACAGGGAGGGGGACTATGGCTACACCTTC. This sequence encodes CASSDREGDYGYTF.

The chain couples TRBV5-1 to TRBJ2-1, with TRBD2 identical over 11 bases. The CDR3 totals 15 residues. From germline, CDR1 is SGHRS and CDR2 YFSETQ. Trimming took 4 bases from V and 6 from J; bases not matched to a gene: 6. CDR3 sequence reads: CASSVGTSGLNEQFF. Written as DNA, the CDR3 is TGCGCCAGCAGCGTAGGGACTAGCGGACTCAATGAGCAGTTCTTC.

The chain couples TRBV3-1 (or the pseudogene TRBV3-2) to TRBJ2-1; no definite D call. Germline CDR1 reads LGHDT; CDR2 reads YNNKEL (reference sequence). Trimming pared 1 base from V and 8 bases from J, leaving 3 bases between. CDR3 length: 11 amino acids. DNA of the CDR3: TGTGCCAGCAGCCAAGCCTATGAGCAGTTCTTC. Protein: CASSQAYEQFF.

V is TRBV24-1 and J is TRBJ1-3, with D possibly TRBD1 on 5 matching bases. Trimming pared 10 bases from V and 4 bases from J, leaving 13 bases between. The germline V gene has CDR1 KGHDR and CDR2 SFDVKD. This CDR3 comprises 13 residues. CDR3: CATSTGTGNTIYF. The CDR3 DNA is TGTGCCACGTCTACAGGAACAGGAAACACCATATATTTT.

The rearrangement links TRBV3-1 (or the pseudogene TRBV3-2) to TRBJ1-1; unclear D gene. In germline, CDR1 is LGHDT, CDR2 YNNKEL (reference sequence). V was clipped by 6 bases and J by 1 base, with 6 bases between them. The CDR3 is 12 amino acids. The CDR3 nucleotides are TGTGCCAGCAGGAGGGAGAACACTGAAGCTTTCTTT. This translates into CASRRENTEAFF.

This sequence joins TRBV10-3 and TRBJ2-2; the match to TRBD1 covers 7 bases. The germline V gene has CDR1 ENHRY and CDR2 SYGVKD. The CDR3 contains 15 residues. Trimming cost V 6 bases and J 3 bases; bases outside gene matches: 7. In nucleotides, the CDR3 is TGTGCCATCAGCGCAGACAGGGCGGACACCGGGGAGCTGTTTTTT. It specifies CAISADRADTGELFF.

The chain recombines TRBV2 with TRBJ2-1, with 11 nucleotides matching TRBD2. The CDR3 has 15 amino acids. Unmatched junction bases numbered 4, after V lost 3 bases and J lost 6 bases. The V gene's germline CDR1 is SNHLY and CDR2 FYNNEI. CDR3 coding DNA: TGTGCCAGCAGTGAGCTAGCGGGAGGAGTCAATGAGCAGTTCTTC. Its translation is CASSELAGGVNEQFF.

The chain is built from TRBV19 and TRBJ1-4; 7 positions agree with TRBD1. Germline V gives CDR1 LNHDA, CDR2 SQIVND (reference sequence). V dropped 8 bases and J dropped 6; count of bases not matched to a gene: 3. The CDR3 is made up of 12 amino acids. In DNA, the CDR3 is TGTGCCAGTCACAGGGGAGATGAAAAACTGTTTTTT. Translating it yields CASHRGDEKLFF.

The V and J genes are TRBV5-1 and TRBJ2-3; TRBD2 matches at 9 bases. This CDR3 region has 16 residues. The V gene end was trimmed by 4 bases and the J gene end by 6 bases; junction bases not matched to a gene: 12. Germline lookup yields CDR1 SGHRS and CDR2 YFSETQ. This CDR3 reads CASSRGRAGGYDTQYF. The CDR3 DNA sequence: TGCGCCAGCAGCCGAGGCAGAGCGGGGGGCTACGATACGCAGTATTTT.

V and J are TRBV6-5 and TRBJ2-7; weak D call: TRBD1 (7 bases). The ends were cut back, 6 bases at V and 4 bases at J, with 16 bases in the middle. CDR1 and CDR2 from the germline V gene are MNHEY and SVGAGI. This CDR3 region has 14 residues. The CDR3 bases are TGTGCCAGCAGCCCCTCGCAGGGGGGTTACGAGCAGTACTTC. Amino acids: CASSPSQGGYEQYF.

The rearrangement joins TRBV30 to TRBJ1-3, with D maybe TRBD1 (5 bases). CDR1 GTSNPN and CDR2 SVGIG come from the germline V gene (reference sequence). V lost 3 bases to trimming and J lost 2 bases, with 20 bases between them. This CDR3 region has 17 residues. The CDR3 nucleotides are TGTGCCTGGAGCGGGGGGTTAGGGGTCTTTACTGGAAACACCATATATTTT. Its translation is CAWSGGLGVFTGNTIYF.

This clone was seen only a few times. The rearrangement links TRBV19 to TRBJ2-3; a weak D match, TRBD2 (8 bases). Germline values: CDR1 LNHDA, CDR2 SQIVND (reference sequence). Trimming cost V 6 bases and J 6 bases, with 22 bases left between them. The CDR3 is 16 residues long. The CDR3: CASSGRETGIEDTQYF. As DNA, the CDR3 is TGTGCCAGTAGCGGGAGGGAGACAGGGATCGAGGATACGCAGTATTTT.